The 20 T cell receptor beta chains below all came from one sample that was sequenced in a study of cytomegalovirus exposure and HLA in healthy donors. PCR primers comprised 60 Vbeta and 13 Jbeta primers. Some clones are missing from TCRdb's copy, which holds only in-frame ones; the method was immunoSEQ multiplex PCR. The profile shows just under 70,000 clones, approximately 80% of them singletons. Material: PBMCs. The receptors were gathered from a human donor in good health.

The chain joins TRBV7-9 to TRBJ2-7, with D maybe TRBD1 (6 bases). CDR3 length: 15 amino acids. Between the trimmed V and J ends, which lost 5 bases and 3 bases, there was a span of 17 bases. CDR1 and CDR2 (germline): SEHNR, FQNEAQ (reference sequence). The CDR3 nucleotides are TGTGCCAGCAGCACGACAGGCCTCGGGTTCTACGAGCAGTACTTC. Its translation: CASSTTGLGFYEQYF.

The chain uses TRBV18 and TRBJ2-7, with a tentative D call TRBD2 (6 bases). The germline CDR1 and CDR2 sequences are KGHSH and LQKENI. There are 17 residues in the CDR3. Trimming took off 2 bases at V and 3 bases at J, with 20 bases between the two ends. The CDR3 is CASSPTGLAGQIYEQYF. The DNA of the CDR3 is TGTGCCAGCTCACCAACAGGATTGGCGGGGCAGATCTACGAGCAGTACTTC. Variable domain in full (rest from reference TRBV18 and TRBJ2-7): NAGVMQNPRHLVRRRGQEARLRCSPMKGHSHVYWYRQLPEEGLKFMVYLQKENIIDESGMPKERFSAEFPKEGPSILRIQQVVRGDSAAYFCASSPTGLAGQIYEQYFGPGTRLTVT.

This chain links TRBV14 with TRBJ2-1, with D perhaps matching TRBD1 (5 bases). This CDR3 has 16 amino acids. The V gene lost 3 bases and the J gene lost 2 bases, with 14 bases spanning the gap. Germline CDR1 is SGHDN and CDR2 is FVKESK. The CDR3 loop is CASSQGSWGPYNEQFF. Here the CDR3 DNA reads TGTGCCAGCAGCCAGGGCAGTTGGGGCCCCTACAATGAGCAGTTCTTC.

V gene TRBV5-1 combines with J gene TRBJ2-3; 7 bases are shared with TRBD2. The CDR3 sequence is 15 residues long. The germline gives CDR1 SGHRS, CDR2 YFSETQ. J was trimmed by 0 bases and V by 0 bases; bases with no gene match: 1. The chain's CDR3 is CASSLDSGSTDTQYF. Written as DNA, the CDR3 is TGCGCCAGCAGCTTGGATAGCGGGAGCACAGATACGCAGTATTTT.

This clone occurred once. This chain links TRBV27 with TRBJ2-3, with D hard to call. V lost 2 bases to trimming and J lost 0 bases, with 6 bases between them. This CDR3 comprises 14 residues. CDR1 MNHEY and CDR2 SMNVEV come from the germline V gene (reference sequence). The CDR3 is CASSLVTSTDTQYF. DNA for the CDR3: TGTGCCAGCAGTTTAGTCACTAGCACAGATACGCAGTATTTT.

V and J are TRBV15 and TRBJ1-1, with D possibly matching TRBD1 (5 bases). Trimming shortened V by 5 bases and J by 5 bases, and 18 bases separated the two germline ends. This CDR3 has 15 amino acids. Germline V lookup: CDR1 LNHNV, CDR2 YYDKDF (reference sequence). The CDR3 region has the DNA TGTGCCACCAGCGGGGCGTTTGGAGGGCTTACTGAAGCTTTCTTT. Translation gives CATSGAFGGLTEAFF. The whole variable domain, filled in from reference TRBV15 and TRBJ1-1, reads DAMVIQNPRYQVTQFGKPVTLSCSQTLNHNVMYWYQQKSSQAPKLLFHYYDKDFNNEADTPDNFQSRRPNTSFCFLDIRSPGLGDTAMYLCATSGAFGGLTEAFFGQGTRLTVV.

This clone was seen a single time. The chain recombines TRBV18 with TRBJ2-5, with 7 bases aligning to TRBD1. The last part of the DNA fits TRBJ2-7 better; the J call may be wrong. Germline V gives CDR1 KGHSH, CDR2 LQKENI. This CDR3 is built from 14 residues. The CDR3: CASSPNRDSYEQYF. The CDR3 DNA reads as TGTGCCAGCTCTCCAAATCGGGACAGCTACGAGCAGTACTTC.

This rearrangement joins TRBV29-1 to TRBJ1-2; unclear D gene. Trimming removed 4 bases at V and 8 bases at J, with 11 bases between. CDR1 SQVTM and CDR2 ANQGSEA come from the germline V gene. CDR3 length: 11 residues. Here the CDR3 reads CSVGSGGGYTF. The CDR3 DNA follows: TGCAGCGTTGGCAGCGGAGGCGGCTACACCTTC. Complete variable domain (other parts from reference TRBV29-1 and TRBJ1-2): SAVISQKPSRDICQRGTSLTIQCQVDSQVTMMFWYRQQPGQSLTLIATANQGSEATYESGFVIDKFPISRPNLTFSTLTVSNMSPEDSSIYLCSVGSGGGYTFGSGTRLTVV.

Written as DNA, the CDR3 is TGTGCCAGCACCACAGGGAATAATTCACCCCTCCACTTT. This gives the protein CASTTGNNSPLHF. V gene TRBV5-4 combines with J gene TRBJ1-6; maybe TRBD1 (6 bases). The length of the CDR3 is 13 residues. Germline assignment: CDR1 SGHNT and CDR2 YYREEE (reference sequence). V was cut by 6 bases and J by 5 bases, with 9 bases left in between. The whole variable domain, filled in from reference TRBV5-4 and TRBJ1-6, reads ETGVTQSPTHLIKTRGQQVTLRCSSQSGHNTVSWYQQALGQGPQFIFQYYREEENGRGNFPPRFSGLQFPNYSSELNVNALELDDSALYLCASTTGNNSPLHFGNGTRLTVT.

This clone was seen only a few times. The chain is built from TRBV7-6 and TRBJ1-6; D is unclear. The CDR3 covers 15 residues. Per germline, CDR1 SGHVS and CDR2 FNYEAQ. Deletions cut 3 bases from V and 7 bases from J, with 13 bases between. CDR3 DNA sequence: TGTGCCAGCAGCTTGTCGGAGGGTAACAATTCACCCCTCCACTTT. Translated: CASSLSEGNNSPLHF.

This clone was picked up a small number of times. The rearrangement links TRBV29-1 to TRBJ2-3; TRBD2 aligns across 11 bases. The CDR3 sequence is 14 residues long. V lost 7 bases and J lost 0; bases outside the gene matches: 3. CDR1 and CDR2 (germline): SQVTM, ANQGSEA. CDR3 sequence (DNA): TGCAGCGCGACTAGCGGGGTTAGCACAGATACGCAGTATTTT. Translated: CSATSGVSTDTQYF.

This sequence joins TRBV5-1 and TRBJ2-5; 8 bases align to TRBD1. The length of the CDR3 is 14 residues. V was clipped by 4 bases and J by 5 bases; unmatched bases: 7. CDR1 and CDR2 (germline): SGHRS, YFSETQ. The CDR3 protein is CASSPGQGWETQYF. As DNA, the CDR3 is TGCGCCAGCAGCCCAGGACAGGGTTGGGAGACCCAGTACTTC. The variable domain in full, completed from reference TRBV5-1 and TRBJ2-5, reads KAGVTQTPRYLIKTRGQQVTLSCSPISGHRSVSWYQQTPGQGLQFLFEYFSETQRNKGNFPGRFSGRQFSNSRSEMNVSTLELGDSALYLCASSPGQGWETQYFGPGTRLLVL.

This chain links TRBV7-9 with TRBJ1-1; TRBD1 aligns across 7 bases. The CDR3 runs 14 residues. V shed 5 bases and J 7 bases; nucleotides not matched to a gene: 10. In germline, CDR1 is SEHNR, CDR2 FQNEAQ (reference sequence). CDR3 in amino acids: CASSPGTAEGEAFF. CDR3 DNA sequence: TGTGCCAGCAGCCCAGGGACAGCTGAGGGTGAAGCTTTCTTT.

The rearrangement links TRBV5-8 to TRBJ1-2; no clear D. The V gene's germline CDR1 is SGHTS and CDR2 YDEGEE. The CDR3 contains 12 residues. Trimming took 2 bases from V and 8 from J, leaving 10 bases between them. The CDR3 sequence is CASSFLRGGYTF. For the CDR3, the DNA is TGTGCCAGCAGCTTTCTCCGGGGAGGCTACACCTTC.

The gene calls are TRBV7-2 and TRBJ2-7; D gene uncertain. This CDR3 comprises 11 residues. Trimming left V 5 bases short and J 3 bases short, with 5 bases between. Per the germline V gene, CDR1 is SGHTA and CDR2 is FQGNSA. The DNA for the CDR3 is TGTGCCAGCAGCCAACTCTACGAGCAGTACTTC. This translates into CASSQLYEQYF.

The CDR3 sequence is CASIPRGTGLAGELFF. The CDR3 DNA sequence: TGTGCCAGTATCCCCAGGGGGACAGGGTTGGCCGGGGAGCTGTTTTTT. The chain couples TRBV19 to TRBJ2-2, with TRBD1 matching over 9 bases. This CDR3 spans 16 amino acids. V gave up 7 bases and J gave up 6 bases; unmatched junction bases: 12. Germline assignment: CDR1 LNHDA and CDR2 SQIVND (reference sequence).

This chain links TRBV5-4 with TRBJ1-2, with D uncertain. The germline gives CDR1 SGHNT, CDR2 YYREEE (reference sequence). V gave up 3 bases and J gave up 5 bases, with 14 bases separating them. This CDR3 spans 14 amino acids. The CDR3 region has the DNA TGTGCCAGCAGCTCAAGAGTCGATGGTTATGGCTACACCTTC. This translates into CASSSRVDGYGYTF. The complete variable domain, with remaining parts taken from reference TRBV5-4 and TRBJ1-2, reads ETGVTQSPTHLIKTRGQQVTLRCSSQSGHNTVSWYQQALGQGPQFIFQYYREEENGRGNFPPRFSGLQFPNYSSELNVNALELDDSALYLCASSSRVDGYGYTFGSGTRLTVV.

This clone was detected only once. The V gene is TRBV9, the J gene TRBJ2-5; TRBD2 agrees at 16 bases. This CDR3 spans 16 amino acids. The V gene end was trimmed by 3 bases and the J gene end by 4 bases; junction bases not matched to a gene: 3. Germline CDR1 SGDLS, CDR2 YYNGEE. The CDR3 bases are TGTGCCAGCAGCGACGGGACTAGCGGGGGGGCAGAGACCCAGTACTTC. Amino acids: CASSDGTSGGAETQYF.

This clone was recorded once. The chain employs TRBV11-2 and TRBJ2-7; D is perhaps TRBD1 (6 bases). Germline CDR1 reads SGHAT; CDR2 reads FQNNGV. V was cut by 4 bases and J by 4 bases, with 14 bases left in between. This CDR3 spans 14 amino acids. CDR3 sequence: CASSSSLTGYEQYF. CDR3 DNA sequence: TGTGCCAGCAGCTCAAGCCTCACAGGGTACGAGCAGTACTTC.

This clone was seen only once. The V gene is TRBV7-9, the J gene TRBJ1-4; D might be TRBD1 (5 bases). The CDR3 is 15 amino acids. Germline V gives CDR1 SEHNR, CDR2 FQNEAQ (reference sequence). V was trimmed by 2 bases and J by 4 bases, leaving 11 bases between them. CDR3 nucleotides: TGTGCCAGCAGCTTAACAGGACACTTTAATGAAAAACTGTTTTTT. Translating gives CASSLTGHFNEKLFF.